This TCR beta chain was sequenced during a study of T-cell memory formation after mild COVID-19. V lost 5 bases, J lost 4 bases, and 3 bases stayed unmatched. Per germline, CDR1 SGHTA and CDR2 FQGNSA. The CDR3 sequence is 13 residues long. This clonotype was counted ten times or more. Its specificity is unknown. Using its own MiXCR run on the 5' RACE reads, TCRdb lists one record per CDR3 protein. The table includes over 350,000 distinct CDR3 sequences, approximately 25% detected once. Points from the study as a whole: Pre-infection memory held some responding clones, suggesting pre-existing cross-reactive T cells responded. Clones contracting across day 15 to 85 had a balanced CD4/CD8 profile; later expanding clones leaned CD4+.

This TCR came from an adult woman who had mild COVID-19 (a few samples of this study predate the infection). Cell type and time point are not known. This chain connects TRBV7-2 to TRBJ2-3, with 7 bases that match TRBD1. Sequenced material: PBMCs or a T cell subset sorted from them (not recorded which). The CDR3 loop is CASSRQGPDTQYF. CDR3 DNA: TGTGCCAGCAGCCGACAGGGACCAGATACGCAGTATTTT. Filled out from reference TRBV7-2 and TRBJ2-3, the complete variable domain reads GAGVSQSPSNKVTEKGKDVELRCDPISGHTALYWYRQSLGQGLEFLIYFQGNSAPDKSGLPSDRFSAERTGGSVSTLTIQRTQQEDSAVYLCASSRQGPDTQYFGPGTRLTVL.